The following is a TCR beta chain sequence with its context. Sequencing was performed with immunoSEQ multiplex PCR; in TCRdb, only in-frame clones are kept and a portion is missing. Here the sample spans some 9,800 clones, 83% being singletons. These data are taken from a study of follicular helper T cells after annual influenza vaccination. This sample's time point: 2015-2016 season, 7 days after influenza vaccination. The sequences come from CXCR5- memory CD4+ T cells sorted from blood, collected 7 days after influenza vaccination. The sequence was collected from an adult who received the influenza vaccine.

For the CDR3, the DNA is TGCGCCAGCAGCTTCACTAGCGGGGGGGCGTTGGAGCAGTTCTTC. Residues: CASSFTSGGALEQFF. J is TRBJ2-1 and V is TRBV5-1; 13 bases line up with TRBD2. CDR3 length: 15 residues. Trimming cost V 2 bases and J 10 bases; bases outside gene matches: 6. The germline V gene encodes CDR1 SGHRS and CDR2 YFSETQ.